This entry features one TCR beta chain sequence. Its antigen is as yet unknown. Primed by a sample-barcoded 5' primer and a J-beta primer mix, a second PCR proceeded for about 7 to 11 cycles. Carrying 12 random nucleotides, a template-switch adaptor labeled each individual cDNA molecule. TCRdb re-called the 5' RACE reads with MiXCR, one entry per CDR3 protein. The table records some 880,000 distinct CDR3 sequences, about 36% of them present only once. These data belong to a study of blood T cells in healthy people across ages. Study-wide results and limits: Estimates of total diversity, which came from one million sequenced T cells, were considered to be underestimates. Higher diversity and more naive CD4+ cells were features of long-lived donors, compared to aged donors.

CDR3 length: 15 residues. Germline-derived CDR1 and CDR2 are KGHSH and LQKENI. Trimming stripped 3 bases from V and 7 bases from J, with 19 bases between. V gene TRBV18 combines with J gene TRBJ2-7; D might be TRBD2 (5 bases). This clonotype originated in a man younger than 35 in good health. Sequenced input: blood. The CDR3 DNA reads TGTGCCAGCTCACCTTCCCGGGGAGACTTAAATGAGCAGTACTTC. The encoded protein is CASSPSRGDLNEQYF.